The following is a T cell receptor beta chain sequence with its context. Its antigen is unidentified. The treatment: some 20 received Ad26.COV2.S at low or high dose, single or two shots; about 5 received placebo; per-sample allocation not given. At day 63 after the first vaccine or placebo injection, samples were drawn. The germline V and J ends were trimmed by 0 bases and 4 bases, with 13 bases remaining between them. Germline V gives CDR1 SGHNT, CDR2 YYREEE (reference sequence). The CDR3 consists of 15 residues. Assay used: immunoSEQ multiplex PCR; TCRdb lists only in-frame clones, some missing. The table lists about 410,000 clones, around 85% of them singletons, with approximately 3.7% in the top ten. These data are taken from a study of Ad26.COV2.S vaccination and SARS-CoV-2 variants. Notes on the study in general: The TCR breadth and depth analyses may have understated or missed part of the total T cell responses.

The input for sequencing was peripheral blood, taken in a trial of Ad26.COV2.S vaccine versus placebo. The receptor comes from a person aged 18-60 years who received the Ad26.COV2.S COVID-19 vaccine or a placebo. The chain uses TRBV5-4 and TRBJ1-2; perhaps TRBD1 as D (6 bases). Here the CDR3 reads CASSLAVRGPYGYTF. As DNA, the CDR3 is TGTGCCAGCAGCTTGGCCGTCAGGGGTCCCTATGGCTACACCTTC.